The entry below gives a single T cell receptor beta chain sequence along with its context. This clone has more than one count but fewer than ten. The target of this receptor is not known. Base qualities are missing; no much larger clone stands one base away. CDR1 and CDR2, looked up from the germline V gene (reference sequence), are LNHDA and SQIVND. Taken from cysteine to phenylalanine, the CDR3 has 15 residues. Only the CDR3 DNA stays, 45 bases, in frame from base 1. Germline trimming: 5 bases from V, 6 bases from J; junction bases outside gene matches: 6. The data originate from a study of beta chain features in type 1 diabetes (dated by TCRdb to 2017 to 2018). A note on the overall study: Mean age, gender distribution, total cell number and subset yield did not differ between patients and healthy donors. A total of 107,917,701 sorted cells were examined across all samples, and a strong correlation was observed between cell number per subset and RNA yield. In the study, TCRB repertoires of sorted circulating CD4+ T cell subsets from recently diagnosed type 1 diabetes patients were compared with those of matched healthy donors. Whereas all 30 or so donors provided naive and central memory subsets, regulatory and stem cell-like memory subsets were isolated from just 8 patients and about 8 healthy donors. Results and caveats for the whole study, not just this receptor: Because cDNA was sequenced instead of genomic DNA, highly expressing activated cells could be over-represented, though the groups showed no difference in activation or CD3 levels. Fewer insertions and more nucleotide deletions at VDJ recombination sites were observed in patients with type 1 diabetes, implying thymic rearrangement abnormalities. PCR might favor shorter templates, but patient and control samples were amplified and corrected together, so any skew would affect both groups equally. Because small numbers of individuals were included in the HLA sub-analyses, any influence of HLA type on TCRB rearrangement was left unresolved. Type 1 diabetes patients showed a moderate but significant shortening of TCRB CDR3 length in all four CD4+ subsets. The naive, central memory and regulatory TCRB repertoires appeared to resemble one another more closely among patients than among healthy donors.

The entire isolated RNA was reverse transcribed using the High Capacity cDNA Reverse Transcription Kit, and thus expressed TCRB transcripts were sequenced. Naive, central memory and regulatory T cell samples underwent deep immunoSEQ sequencing, averaging around 4 million total reads per sample. Sorted cells were lysed in RLT buffer, and RNA was extracted using DNase-treated RNeasy Micro or Mini kits according to cell number. Each cell subset was processed separately to prevent cross-contamination, with patient and healthy donor samples processed together. The immunoSEQ multiplex PCR was used to amplify TCRB sequences from cDNA, yielding 87-bp fragments that span the CDR3 region. Amplicons were sequenced on the Illumina HiSeq platform. Regarding the original processing steps: Synthetic template baselines were used to correct PCR bias computationally, reads within Hamming distance 2 were collapsed, and singletons that could not be merged were discarded. By aligning reads against IMGT, V, D and J genes, CDR3 length, and insertions or deletions at six rearrangement sites were assigned. Within each subset, clonotype counts were normalized to the number of sorted cells before true diversity and Gini coefficients were calculated with the tcR R package. The overlap coefficient, calculated on TCRB nucleotide sequences, was used to measure repertoire sharing. Out-of-frame TCRB sequences from naive cells were analyzed to stand in for the pre-selection repertoire. The table comes from immuneACCESS by way of TCRdb, which keeps in-frame sequences with V and J called. Part of the clones is missing from these tables; in studies checked, under half for an unresolved V gene and the rest for unknown reasons. For V, J and clone size, that table is used; D and trimming come from the DNA. The table for this sample lists 300,000 to 400,000 clones; approximately 13% of them were counted only once. In total, the top ten clones hold roughly 0.015% of the sample.

Each donor gave one peripheral blood draw, approximately 110 mL on average, collected into heparinised tubes. A BD FACSAria II and a panel including CD45RO, CCR7, CD25, CD127, CD95 and CD27 were used to sort naive, central memory, regulatory and stem cell-like memory CD4+ T cells. Purity was above 95% for every sorted population. PBMCs were isolated immediately by Lymphoprep density gradient centrifugation and stained directly without culture. Samples were stained and sorted in pairs, with one healthy donor and one patient per experiment, so that batch effects were minimized. This receptor was obtained from a woman younger than 35 with type 1 diabetes. The sequence is built from TRBV19 and TRBJ2-2; 10 middle bases align to TRBD2. The sample was naive CD4+ T cells from blood. Explained via the paper, the cell subset or site label denotes: true naive CD4+ T cells. The nucleotide sequence is TGTGCCAGTAGTCTATACCTAGCGGGAGCCGGGGAGCTGTTTTTT. Its coded protein is CASSLYLAGAGELFF.